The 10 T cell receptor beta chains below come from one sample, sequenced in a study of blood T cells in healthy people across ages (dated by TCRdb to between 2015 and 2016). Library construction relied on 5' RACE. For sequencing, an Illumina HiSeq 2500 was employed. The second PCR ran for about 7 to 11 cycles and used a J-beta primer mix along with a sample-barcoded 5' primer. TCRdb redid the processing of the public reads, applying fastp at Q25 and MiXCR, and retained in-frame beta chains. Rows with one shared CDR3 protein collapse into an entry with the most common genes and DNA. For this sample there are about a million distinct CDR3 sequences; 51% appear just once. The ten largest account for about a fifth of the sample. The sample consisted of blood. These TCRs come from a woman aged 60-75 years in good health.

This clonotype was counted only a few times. The DNA of the CDR3 is TGTGCCAGCAGTTCTTTTTACTACGAGCAGTACTTC. Translation gives CASSSFYYEQYF. The rearrangement links TRBV6-2 or TRBV6-3 to TRBJ2-7; no firm D call. Trimming took off 4 bases at V and 3 bases at J, with 7 bases between the two ends. The CDR3 is 12 residues long. The germline V gene encodes CDR1 MNHEY and CDR2 SVGEGT.

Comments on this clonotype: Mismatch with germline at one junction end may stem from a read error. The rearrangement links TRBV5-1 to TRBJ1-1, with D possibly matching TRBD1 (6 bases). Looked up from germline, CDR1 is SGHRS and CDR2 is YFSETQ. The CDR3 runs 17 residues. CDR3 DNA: TGCGCCAGCGGCTTGGGGGGCGGGGGGACCCCGAACACTGAAGCTTTCTTT. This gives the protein CASGLGGGGTPNTEAFF.

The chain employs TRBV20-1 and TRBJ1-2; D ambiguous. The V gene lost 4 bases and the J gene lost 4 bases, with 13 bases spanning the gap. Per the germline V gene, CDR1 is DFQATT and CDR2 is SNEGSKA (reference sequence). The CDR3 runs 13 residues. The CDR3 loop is CSAINGEGYGYTF. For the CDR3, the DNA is TGCAGTGCTATCAACGGCGAAGGCTATGGCTACACCTTC.

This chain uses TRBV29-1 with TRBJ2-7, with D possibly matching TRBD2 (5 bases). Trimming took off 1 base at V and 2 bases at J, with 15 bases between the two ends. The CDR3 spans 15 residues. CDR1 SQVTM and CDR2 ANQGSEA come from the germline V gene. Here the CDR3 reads CSVEGVDSATYEQYF. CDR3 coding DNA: TGCAGCGTTGAAGGGGTAGATAGCGCAACCTACGAGCAGTACTTC.

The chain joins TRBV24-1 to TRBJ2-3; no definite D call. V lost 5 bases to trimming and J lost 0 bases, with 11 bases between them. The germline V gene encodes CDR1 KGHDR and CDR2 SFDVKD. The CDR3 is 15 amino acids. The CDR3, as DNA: TGTGCCACCAGTGGAACGACCCATAGCACAGATACGCAGTATTTT. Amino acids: CATSGTTHSTDTQYF.

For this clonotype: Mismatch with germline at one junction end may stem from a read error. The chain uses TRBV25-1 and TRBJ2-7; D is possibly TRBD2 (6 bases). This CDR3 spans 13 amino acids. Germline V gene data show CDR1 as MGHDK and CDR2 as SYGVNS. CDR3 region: CASSESAGYVQYF. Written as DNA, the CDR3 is TGTGCCAGCAGTGAATCAGCGGGTTACGTGCAGTACTTC.

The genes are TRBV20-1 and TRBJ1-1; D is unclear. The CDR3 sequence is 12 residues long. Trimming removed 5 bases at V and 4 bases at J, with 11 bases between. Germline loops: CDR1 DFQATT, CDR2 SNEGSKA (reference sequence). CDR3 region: CSALPGATEAFF. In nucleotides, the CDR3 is TGCAGTGCTCTCCCCGGAGCCACTGAAGCTTTCTTT.

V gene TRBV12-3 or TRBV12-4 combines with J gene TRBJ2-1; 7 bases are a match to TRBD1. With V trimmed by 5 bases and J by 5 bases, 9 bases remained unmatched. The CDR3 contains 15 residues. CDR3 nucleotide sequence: TGTGCCAGCAGTCGGGGACAGACTTCGGACAATGAGCAGTTCTTC. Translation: CASSRGQTSDNEQFF.

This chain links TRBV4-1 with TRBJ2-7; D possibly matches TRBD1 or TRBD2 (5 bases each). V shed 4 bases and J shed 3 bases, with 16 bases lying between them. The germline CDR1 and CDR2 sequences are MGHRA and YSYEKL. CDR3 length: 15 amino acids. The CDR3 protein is CASSPVGASFYEQYF. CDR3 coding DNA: TGCGCCAGCAGCCCCGTCGGGGCTAGCTTCTACGAGCAGTACTTC.

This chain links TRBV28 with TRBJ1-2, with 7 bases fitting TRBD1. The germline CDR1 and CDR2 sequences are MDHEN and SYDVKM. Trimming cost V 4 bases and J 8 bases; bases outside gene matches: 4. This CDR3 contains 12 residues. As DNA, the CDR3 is TGTGCCAGCAGTTGGGGACAGCTGGGCTACACCTTC. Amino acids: CASSWGQLGYTF.